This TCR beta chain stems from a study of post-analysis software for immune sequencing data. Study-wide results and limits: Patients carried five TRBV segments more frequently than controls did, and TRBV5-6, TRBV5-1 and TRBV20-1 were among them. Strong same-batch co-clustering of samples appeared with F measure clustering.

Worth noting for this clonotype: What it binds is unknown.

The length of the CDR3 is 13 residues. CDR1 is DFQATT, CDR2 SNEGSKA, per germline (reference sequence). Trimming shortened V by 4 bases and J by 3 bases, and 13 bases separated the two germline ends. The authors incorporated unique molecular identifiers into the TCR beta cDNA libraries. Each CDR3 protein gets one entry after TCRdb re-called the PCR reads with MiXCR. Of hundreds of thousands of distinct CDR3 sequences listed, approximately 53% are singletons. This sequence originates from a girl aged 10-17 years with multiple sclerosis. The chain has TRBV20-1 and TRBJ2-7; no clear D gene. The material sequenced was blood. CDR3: CSAIDGRGYEQYF. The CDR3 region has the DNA TGCAGTGCTATAGACGGACGAGGCTACGAGCAGTACTTC.